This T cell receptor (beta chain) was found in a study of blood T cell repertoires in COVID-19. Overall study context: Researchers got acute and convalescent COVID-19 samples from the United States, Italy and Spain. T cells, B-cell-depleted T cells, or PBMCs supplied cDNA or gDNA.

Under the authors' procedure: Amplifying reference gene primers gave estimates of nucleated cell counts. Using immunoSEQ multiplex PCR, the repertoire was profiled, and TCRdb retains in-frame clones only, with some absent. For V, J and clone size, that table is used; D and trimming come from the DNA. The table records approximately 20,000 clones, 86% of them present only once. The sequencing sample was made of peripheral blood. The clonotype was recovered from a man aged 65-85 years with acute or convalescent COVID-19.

CDR3 bases: TGCAGTGCTAGTCCGGGACTAGCGGACAATGAGCAGTTCTTC. This gives the protein CSASPGLADNEQFF. The gene calls are TRBV20-1 and TRBJ2-1; 11 bases align to TRBD2. After removal of 3 bases from V and 5 bases from J, the junction contained 3 bases not matched to a gene. The CDR3 runs 14 residues. Germline CDR1 and CDR2: DFQATT and SNEGSKA (reference sequence).